This T cell receptor beta chain was sequenced for a study of blood T cell repertoires in COVID-19 (dated by TCRdb to the early 2020s). For context, the study as a whole: Collaborator samples came from the United States, Italy and Spain and covered acute and convalescent phases of COVID-19. The prospective study material was composed of cDNA or gDNA derived from T cells, B-cell-depleted T cells, or PBMCs. Deeply sampled blood TCRbeta repertoires from subjects exposed to, actively infected with, or recovered from COVID-19 were included in the dataset. The repertoires were released in a freely available public database meant as a resource for research on the immune response to SARS-CoV-2. Samples were obtained from the ongoing ImmuneRACE study (first 160 participants) and from over 1,000 subjects provided by 6 global collaborators. The sample metadata nearly always contained a de-identified subject ID, COVID-19 status, age in years and sex. HLA class I and class II types, where available, came from metadata supplied by the sample provider rather than from assay-based typing.

Results and caveats for the whole study, not just this receptor: Clinical and demographic metadata were provided uncurated, with the amount varying by source and participant.

Collaborating institutions collected whole blood in K2EDTA tubes following their own protocols. For TCRbeta analysis, collaborator samples were shipped as frozen whole blood, as isolated PBMCs, or as DNA extracted from either sample type. Remarks on this clone: What antigen it recognizes has not been identified. Nothing much larger sits one base from this clone, and base qualities are not available.

Spanning cysteine to phenylalanine, the CDR3 consists of 14 amino acids. Of all the DNA, just the CDR3 is kept, 42 bases in frame from base 1. For this chain, trimming is 3 bases at the V end and 5 bases at the J end, and the number of junction bases without a gene match is 7. Taken from the germline V gene (reference sequence), the CDR1 and CDR2 loops are LNHDA and SQIVND. The immunoSEQ Assay, a bias-controlled multiplex PCR, was used to amplify TCRbeta CDR3 regions from genomic DNA. Concerning the study's data processing: Nucleated cell counts per sample were estimated from amplification of reference gene primers within the assay. To quantify the absolute abundance of each unique TCRbeta CDR3 rearrangement, sequence reads were collapsed and filtered. For each sample, productive Simpson clonality was calculated as the square root of Simpson's diversity index over productive rearrangements. In its TCRdb copy, this immuneACCESS table keeps in-frame sequences only and misses some clones. Where compared with another copy, unresolved V genes explain less than half of these, and the others have no known cause. From that table come the V and J calls and clone size; the DNA was used to work out D and trimming. The sample table shows tens of thousands of clones, and around 79% are seen once. The biggest ten clones account for less than 40% of the sample.

This receptor was taken from a woman in her 70s with acute or convalescent COVID-19. Sequencing was carried out using peripheral blood. Recombination connected TRBV19 to TRBJ2-7, and TRBD2 matches 7 of the central bases. The DNA reads as follows: TGTGCCAGTAGTATGGCGGGAGCGAAGAACGAGCAGTACTTC. Its protein is CASSMAGAKNEQYF.